These 2 T cell receptor beta chains came from one sample sequenced in a study of T cell responses to AZD1222 COVID-19 vaccine (TCRdb year 2021). Receptors were amplified or captured by the immunoSEQ multiplex PCR assay. TCRdb obtained this table from immuneACCESS and retained in-frame rearrangements with V and J assigned. These tables miss some clones; where compared with another copy, unresolved V genes account for less than half of the shortfall, and the remainder is unexplained. The sample records some 120,000 clones, 88% of which are singletons. The top ten clones comprise over 6.5% of the sample. Reading the label with the study, this specimen's time point is: baseline before first vaccination. Sequenced material: peripheral blood, taken on day 0 of AZD1222 vaccination. The receptors were sampled from an adult in good health.

The CDR3 region has the DNA TGTGCCAGCAGCTCCGGGATACAAGAGACCCAGTACTTC. Protein product: CASSSGIQETQYF. V and J are TRBV5-4 and TRBJ2-5; D perhaps matches TRBD2 (5 bases). Germline-derived CDR1 and CDR2 are SGHNT and YYREEE (reference sequence). Trimming removed 3 bases from V and 2 bases from J, with 8 bases in between. There are 13 residues in the CDR3. Looking up the rest from reference TRBV5-4 and TRBJ2-5 gives the full variable domain: ETGVTQSPTHLIKTRGQQVTLRCSSQSGHNTVSWYQQALGQGPQFIFQYYREEENGRGNFPPRFSGLQFPNYSSELNVNALELDDSALYLCASSSGIQETQYFGPGTRLLVL.

This chain connects TRBV27 to TRBJ2-1, with TRBD2 matching 7 bases. The CDR3 has 15 residues. Germline V gene data show CDR1 as MNHEY and CDR2 as SMNVEV (reference sequence). V was pared by 5 bases and J by 0 bases, with 4 bases of the junction left unmatched. The CDR3 sequence is CASSIAGNSYNEQFF. CDR3 DNA sequence: TGTGCCAGCAGTATAGCGGGTAACTCCTACAATGAGCAGTTCTTC.